Shown below are 14 T cell receptor beta chains from a single sample sequenced in a study of cytomegalovirus exposure and HLA in healthy donors. The PCR used 60 Vbeta and 13 Jbeta primers. TCRdb keeps only in-frame clones here, not all; method: immunoSEQ multiplex PCR. This sample carries around 150,000 clones, around 80% of them seen once, and the ten largest clones take under 2.5%. The material sequenced was PBMCs. Receptors were obtained from a man aged 25 to 45 in good health and CMV-seronegative.

V usage is TRBV5-1 and J usage is TRBJ1-1, with D possibly being TRBD1 (6 bases). Per germline, CDR1 SGHRS and CDR2 YFSETQ. The CDR3 runs to 15 residues. Trimming cost V 4 bases and J 1 base, with 14 bases left between them. The CDR3 region has the DNA TGCGCCAGCAGCCCGGGACACGGGCGGAACACTGAAGCTTTCTTT. This sequence encodes CASSPGHGRNTEAFF.

This clone was detected once. V is TRBV7-2 and J is TRBJ2-5; 14 bases are shared with TRBD2. In germline, CDR1 is SGHTA, CDR2 FQGNSA. V was clipped by 5 bases and J by 0 bases; unmatched bases: 8. The CDR3 sequence is 18 residues long. In nucleotides, the CDR3 is TGTGCCAGCAGCCCCGGGACTAGCGGGGGAAGATACCAAGAGACCCAGTACTTC. It codes for CASSPGTSGGRYQETQYF.

V gene TRBV12-5 combines with J gene TRBJ2-7, with 7 bases fitting TRBD1. V shed 4 bases, J shed 2 bases, and the junction held 5 bases outside the gene matches. Germline assignment: CDR1 LGHNT and CDR2 FRNRAP. The CDR3 totals 14 residues. Here the CDR3 DNA reads TGTGCTAGTGGTTCAAGGGACAGAGCCTACGAGCAGTACTTC. Amino acid sequence: CASGSRDRAYEQYF.

The chain uses TRBV6-4 and TRBJ2-7; possibly TRBD1 for D (5 bases). V lost 6 bases, J lost 7 bases, and 16 bases lay in between. The CDR3 spans 13 residues. Germline V gene data show CDR1 as MRHNA and CDR2 as SNTAGT. CDR3: CASRTRQFGEQYF. As DNA, the CDR3 is TGTGCCAGCAGAACCCGACAGTTCGGGGAGCAGTACTTC.

The chain employs TRBV7-9 and TRBJ2-1; a possible D gene is TRBD1 (5 bases). Germline values: CDR1 SEHNR, CDR2 FQNEAQ (reference sequence). This CDR3 is 17 amino acids long. Trimming took off 1 base at V and 6 bases at J, with 19 bases between the two ends. For the CDR3, the DNA is TGTGCCAGCAGCTTAGTTGCTGCTTCCGCAGGGATCAATGAGCAGTTCTTC. This sequence encodes CASSLVAASAGINEQFF.

V is TRBV2 and J is TRBJ2-7, with 12 bases aligning to TRBD2. Per germline, CDR1 SNHLY and CDR2 FYNNEI. V lost 4 bases to trimming and J lost 3 bases; unmatched junction nucleotides: 13. This CDR3 comprises 18 residues. The CDR3 region is CASSGGTSGWRGDYEQYF. The CDR3 region has the DNA TGTGCCAGCAGTGGAGGGACTAGCGGGTGGAGGGGGGACTACGAGCAGTACTTC.

The gene calls are TRBV7-9 and TRBJ2-3, with 8 bases identical to TRBD2. Germline V CDR1 and CDR2: SEHNR, FQNEAQ (reference sequence). The V segment lost 3 bases and the J segment 6 bases; nucleotides outside the gene matches: 11. This CDR3 is 16 amino acids long. CDR3 sequence reads: CASSFRSGVTVDTQYF. Here the CDR3 DNA reads TGTGCCAGCAGCTTTCGTAGCGGGGTCACCGTGGATACGCAGTATTTT.

The chain joins TRBV28 to TRBJ1-1, with D possibly being TRBD1 (6 bases). The CDR3 sequence is 14 residues long. In germline, CDR1 is MDHEN, CDR2 SYDVKM. V was clipped by 2 bases and J by 3 bases, with 10 bases between them. The CDR3 protein is CASSLDRLDTEAFF. For the CDR3, the DNA is TGTGCCAGCAGTTTAGACAGGCTGGACACTGAAGCTTTCTTT.

The CDR3 protein is CASSDPGQSGYEQYF. The CDR3 DNA follows: TGTGCCAGCAGTGATCCGGGACAGTCGGGCTACGAGCAGTACTTC. The chain employs TRBV6-1 and TRBJ2-7; 7 nucleotides align to TRBD1. The CDR3 is 15 amino acids. V shed 3 bases, J shed 3 bases, and the junction held 8 bases outside the gene matches. Germline V gene lookup returns CDR1 MNHNS and CDR2 SASEGT.

This clone has only a few counts. V is TRBV7-8 and J is TRBJ1-2; D is undetermined. Trimming removed 9 bases from V and 4 bases from J, with 15 bases in between. The CDR3 consists of 13 residues. Germline V gene data show CDR1 as SGHVS and CDR2 as FQNEAQ. This chain's CDR3 is CASSLEGFYGYTF. In DNA form, the CDR3 reads TGTGCCAGTTCACTCGAGGGTTTCTATGGCTACACCTTC.

The chain joins TRBV28 to TRBJ1-2; 7 positions agree with TRBD1. Trimming cost V 5 bases and J 4 bases; bases outside gene matches: 4. The germline gives CDR1 MDHEN, CDR2 SYDVKM. The CDR3 runs to 13 residues. CDR3 amino acids: CASSATGPYGYTF. The CDR3 DNA follows: TGTGCCAGCAGTGCGACAGGGCCCTATGGCTACACCTTC.

The chain recombines TRBV30 with TRBJ2-7; D not certain. CDR1 is GTSNPN, CDR2 SVGIG, per germline (reference sequence). V lost 0 bases and J 8 bases, leaving 11 bases between the germline ends. This CDR3 contains 12 residues. The CDR3 DNA is TGTGCCTGGAGTGTAGCCCCGGGTCAGCAGTACTTC. Translation gives CAWSVAPGQQYF.

The chain is built from TRBV5-8 and TRBJ1-1, with D possibly being TRBD1 (5 bases). Germline V gene sequence: CDR1 SGHTS, CDR2 YDEGEE. The V gene lost 6 bases and the J gene lost 8 bases, with 11 bases spanning the gap. The CDR3 is 11 amino acids. CDR3 DNA sequence: TGTGCCAGCATCCTTGCAGGGGAAGCTTTCTTT. Its protein is CASILAGEAFF. The whole variable domain, filled in from reference TRBV5-8 and TRBJ1-1, reads EAGVTQSPTHLIKTRGQQATLRCSPISGHTSVYWYQQALGLGLQFLLWYDEGEERNRGNFPPRFSGRQFPNYSSELNVNALELEDSALYLCASILAGEAFFGQGTRLTVV.

This chain uses TRBV9 with TRBJ1-2; D unresolved. Trimming left V 4 bases short and J 4 bases short, with 20 bases between. Germline V gene sequence: CDR1 SGDLS, CDR2 YYNGEE. CDR3 length: 16 residues. Written as DNA, the CDR3 is TGTGCCAGCAGCCCGAGGCAGGATCTAAGCGGCTATGGCTACACCTTC. Protein: CASSPRQDLSGYGYTF.